This T cell receptor beta chain was obtained from a study of blood T cell repertoires in COVID-19. About the research overall: T cells, B-cell-depleted T cells, or PBMCs provided the cDNA or gDNA that served as material.

Original processing methods: Amplification with reference gene primers provided the estimates of nucleated cell counts. Profiled with immunoSEQ multiplex PCR; TCRdb holds only in-frame clones, not every one. Clonal size and the V and J genes are those of that table, whereas D and trimming came from the DNA. The sample holds nearly 250,000 clones, 86% seen once. Participants, about 18 to 90 years old, spanned under 25 US areas. Cohort allocation depended upon clinical history that participants reported. J gave up 0 bases and V 4 bases, and 14 bases lay outside the gene matches. This CDR3 comprises 19 residues. Germline values: CDR1 SGHDN, CDR2 FVKESK.

Sequenced input: PBMCs or T cells enriched from blood (not recorded which). The TCR originated in a woman in her forties or fifties who had recovered from COVID-19. The V call is TRBV14, the J call TRBJ2-2; 7 nucleotides align to TRBD2. The DNA for the CDR3 is TGTGCCAGCAGCCGACCCGATGGAACTAGCGCTACGAACACCGGGGAGCTGTTTTTT. The encoded protein is CASSRPDGTSATNTGELFF.